These T cell receptor beta chains were read from a single sample in a study of blood T cell repertoires in COVID-19. The table came from immunoSEQ multiplex PCR; TCRdb's copy has only in-frame clones and leaves some out. This table holds approximately 120,000 clones, approximately 90% found once. Sequences were obtained from peripheral blood. These receptors came from a man aged 50-60 years with acute or convalescent COVID-19. Each CDR3 is given with its conserved first and last residue. The order of the fields is V gene, CDR3 length, J gene, clone size, D gene, CDR3 protein, CDR3 DNA. The D gene is left open where the match is weak. The size entry is marked missing in some rows and otherwise reads once, few, many or a size class.

TRBV11-3	14	TRBJ1-1	.	.	CASVIGGARTEAFF	TGTGCCAGCGTAATCGGGGGGGCTCGCACTGAAGCTTTCTTT
TRBV19	14	TRBJ2-1	.	TRBD2	CASSIGPSGSEQFF	TGTGCCAGTAGTATAGGTCCTAGCGGGAGTGAGCAGTTCTTC
TRBV6-5	14	TRBJ1-6	.	.	CASRQGQYNSPLHF	TGTGCCAGCAGGCAAGGACAGTATAATTCACCCCTCCACTTT
TRBV19	15	TRBJ1-1	.	.	CASSAPDGINTEAFF	TGTGCCAGTAGTGCCCCGGACGGGATTAACACTGAAGCTTTCTTT
TRBV5-8	15	TRBJ1-6	.	.	CASSLGQGYRSPLHF	TGTGCCAGCAGCTTGGGGCAGGGTTACCGTTCACCCCTCCACTTT
TRBV9	19	TRBJ1-3	.	TRBD1	CASSVGPGGTLSSGNTIYF	TGTGCCAGCAGCGTAGGTCCAGGGGGCACTTTAAGCTCTGGAAACACCATATATTTT
TRBV11-3	14	TRBJ2-5	.	TRBD2	CASRSSGRSETQYF	TGTGCCAGCAGGTCCAGCGGGAGGTCAGAGACCCAGTACTTC
TRBV19	13	TRBJ1-3	.	.	CASSQRVGNTIYF	TGTGCCAGTAGTCAACGCGTTGGAAACACCATATATTTT
TRBV15	16	TRBJ2-1	.	TRBD2	CATSRTSGSNYNEQFF	TGTGCCACCAGCAGGACTAGCGGGAGTAACTACAATGAGCAGTTCTTC
TRBV18	14	TRBJ2-1	.	TRBD1	CASSPDRDYNEQFF	TGTGCCAGCTCACCCGACAGGGATTACAATGAGCAGTTCTTC
TRBV5-8	16	TRBJ1-5	.	.	CASSLERGWDNQPQHF	TGTGCCAGCAGCTTGGAAAGGGGGTGGGACAATCAGCCCCAGCATTTT
TRBV11-2	15	TRBJ2-3	.	TRBD2	CASAMVGLAGVTQYF	TGTGCCAGCGCTATGGTCGGGTTAGCGGGAGTTACGCAGTATTTT
TRBV2	14	TRBJ2-3	.	.	CASRAARYTDTQYF	TGTGCCAGCAGAGCAGCGCGTTACACAGATACGCAGTATTTT
TRBV27	16	TRBJ2-1	.	TRBD2	CASKWVAGEVSNEQFF	TGTGCCAGCAAGTGGGTAGCGGGAGAAGTTTCGAATGAGCAGTTCTTC
TRBV9	14	TRBJ2-7	once	.	CASSVGGSPYEQYF	TGTGCCAGCAGCGTAGGCGGTAGTCCCTACGAGCAGTACTTC
TRBV5-1	14	TRBJ2-5	.	TRBD2	CASSHTSAQETQYF	TGCGCCAGCAGTCATACTAGCGCTCAAGAGACCCAGTACTTC
TRBV9	15	TRBJ2-2	.	.	CASSAEAWNTGELFF	TGTGCCAGCAGCGCCGAGGCATGGAACACCGGGGAGCTGTTTTTT
TRBV19	15	TRBJ1-1	.	.	CASSIDWDTNTEAFF	TGTGCCAGTAGTATAGATTGGGACACCAACACTGAAGCTTTCTTT
TRBV11-2	16	TRBJ2-7	once	.	CASSPSGAGVSYEQYF	TGTGCCAGCAGCCCATCAGGGGCAGGAGTCTCCTACGAGCAGTACTTC
TRBV11-3	15	TRBJ1-2	once	TRBD1	CASSPDGTGGYGYTF	TGTGCCAGCAGTCCGGACGGGACAGGGGGGTATGGCTACACCTTC
TRBV7-8	16	TRBJ1-5	.	.	CASSFYTGISNQPQHF	TGTGCCAGCAGCTTCTATACAGGGATTAGCAATCAGCCCCAGCATTTT
TRBV2	14	TRBJ2-5	.	TRBD1	CASSTQGARETQYF	TGTGCCAGCAGTACACAGGGGGCGAGAGAGACCCAGTACTTC
TRBV7-8	15	TRBJ2-7	.	.	CASSSVTFPSYEQYF	TGTGCCAGCAGCTCAGTTACCTTCCCCTCCTACGAGCAGTACTTC
TRBV6-6	14	TRBJ2-2	.	TRBD1	CASSQRTGPGELFF	TGTGCCAGCAGTCAAAGGACAGGGCCCGGGGAGCTGTTTTTT
TRBV19	13	TRBJ2-5	once	.	CASSSDRGETQYF	TGTGCCAGTAGTTCCGACAGAGGAGAGACCCAGTACTTC
TRBV30	14	TRBJ2-7	.	.	CAWRTTRGPYEQYF	TGTGCCTGGAGGACGACGCGGGGCCCCTACGAGCAGTACTTC
TRBV29-1	14	TRBJ2-7	.	.	CSVEAGGSSYEQYF	TGCAGCGTTGAAGCCGGTGGGAGCTCCTACGAGCAGTACTTC
TRBV18	13	TRBJ2-1	once	.	CASSPPLSNEQFF	TGTGCCAGCTCACCGCCCCTAAGCAATGAGCAGTTCTTC
TRBV11-1	14	TRBJ2-7	.	TRBD2	CASSPGGAVYEQYF	TGTGCCAGCAGCCCGGGAGGGGCGGTCTACGAGCAGTACTTC
TRBV19	17	TRBJ2-1	.	.	CASSIPTGIRTRNEQFF	TGTGCCAGTAGTATCCCGACGGGGATCCGAACCCGGAATGAGCAGTTCTTC
TRBV10-3	13	TRBJ1-1	.	TRBD1	CAISVTGGVEAFF	TGTGCCATCAGTGTTACAGGGGGAGTTGAAGCTTTCTTT
TRBV10-3	14	TRBJ2-1	.	TRBD2	CASLAGETYNEQFF	TGTGCCAGTTTAGCGGGAGAGACCTACAATGAGCAGTTCTTC
TRBV24-1	14	TRBJ2-3	once	.	CATSGGISTDTQYF	TGTGCCACCAGCGGCGGGATTAGCACAGATACGCAGTATTTT
TRBV6-5	15	TRBJ1-5	.	.	CASTAVIYSNQPQHF	TGTGCCAGCACCGCGGTGATCTATAGCAATCAGCCCCAGCATTTT
TRBV30	14	TRBJ1-5	.	.	CAWGQINSNQPQHF	TGTGCCTGGGGACAGATCAATAGCAATCAGCCCCAGCATTTT
TRBV18	15	TRBJ1-5	.	.	CASSPPPGRDQPQHF	TGTGCCAGCTCACCACCGCCAGGGAGGGATCAGCCCCAGCATTTT
TRBV19	14	TRBJ1-3	.	.	CASSQQGPGNTIYF	TGTGCCAGTAGTCAGCAGGGCCCTGGAAACACCATATATTTT
TRBV18	17	TRBJ2-1	.	TRBD2	CASSPTSGYDSYNEQFF	TGTGCCAGCTCACCAACTAGCGGGTATGACTCCTACAATGAGCAGTTCTTC
TRBV9	15	TRBJ1-2	.	TRBD1	CASSVGTGGIYGYTF	TGTGCCAGCAGCGTCGGGACAGGGGGCATCTATGGCTACACCTTC
TRBV5-1	15	TRBJ2-1	.	TRBD2	CASSLLAGDYNEQFF	TGCGCCAGCAGCTTACTAGCGGGAGACTACAATGAGCAGTTCTTC
TRBV18	12	TRBJ2-5	few	.	CASSLQEETQYF	TGTGCCAGCTCACTTCAGGAAGAGACCCAGTACTTC
TRBV11-3	12	TRBJ1-2	many	.	CASSLDRGGYTF	TGTGCCAGCAGCTTAGACAGAGGAGGCTACACCTTC
TRBV20-1	11	TRBJ2-3	.	.	CSATGADTQYF	TGCAGTGCTACGGGAGCAGATACGCAGTATTTT
TRBV6-5	13	TRBJ2-3	.	.	CAPRTRELDTQYF	TGTGCCCCCCGAACCAGGGAATTAGATACGCAGTATTTT
TRBV5-4	15	TRBJ1-1	.	.	CASSLAGVGDTEAFF	TGTGCCAGCAGCTTGGCGGGGGTCGGGGACACTGAAGCTTTCTTT
TRBV5-1	12	TRBJ1-2	.	.	CASRQDNYGYTF	TGCGCCAGCCGACAGGATAACTATGGCTACACCTTC